This T cell receptor (beta chain) emerged from a study of post-analysis software for immune sequencing data. Findings of the study overall: Normalized Chao1 diversity in multiple sclerosis patients fell significantly below that of controls. Comparison of patients with controls showed roughly five TRBV segments more frequent in patients, TRBV5-6, TRBV5-1 and TRBV20-1 among them.

Looked up from germline, CDR1 is SNHLY and CDR2 is FYNNEI. The J segment lost 10 bases and the V segment lost 0 bases, leaving 9 bases of the junction unmatched. CDR3 length: 15 residues. TCR beta cDNA libraries included unique molecular identifiers. TCRdb ran MiXCR on the PCR reads and lists one entry per CDR3 protein. The table lists roughly 600,000 distinct CDR3 sequences, 44% of them singletons, with roughly 1.8% in the top ten. In the case of this clonotype: Its antigen is undetermined.

This chain uses TRBV2 with TRBJ2-1; 7 bases agree with TRBD2. Sequenced material: blood. The sequence was collected from a girl aged 10 to 17 with multiple sclerosis. The CDR3 spells CASSEAAGLVGEQFF. CDR3 sequence (DNA): TGTGCCAGCAGTGAAGCCGCTGGACTAGTAGGAGAGCAGTTCTTC. Using reference TRBV2 and TRBJ2-1 for the parts outside the CDR3, the full variable domain is EPEVTQTPSHQVTQMGQEVILRCVPISNHLYFYWYRQILGQKVEFLVSFYNNEISEKSEIFDDQFSVERPDGSNFTLKIRSTKLEDSAMYFCASSEAAGLVGEQFFGPGTRLTVL.